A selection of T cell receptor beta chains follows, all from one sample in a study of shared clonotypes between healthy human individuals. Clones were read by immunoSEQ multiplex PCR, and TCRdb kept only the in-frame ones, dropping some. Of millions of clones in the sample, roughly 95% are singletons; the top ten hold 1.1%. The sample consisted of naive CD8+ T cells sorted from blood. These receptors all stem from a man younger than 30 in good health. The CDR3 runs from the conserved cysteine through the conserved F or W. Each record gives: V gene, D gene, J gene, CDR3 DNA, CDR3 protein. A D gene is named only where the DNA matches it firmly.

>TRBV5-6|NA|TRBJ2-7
TGTGCCAGCAGCTTGGAGGGGCGAGAGCAGTACTTC
CASSLEGREQYF
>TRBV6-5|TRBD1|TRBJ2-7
TGTGCCAGCAGTTCGTGGACAGGGCGCGAGCAGTACTTC
CASSSWTGREQYF
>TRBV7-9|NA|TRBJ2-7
TGTGCCAGCAGCGGCGGGACACTTCTCTACGAGCAGTACTTC
CASSGGTLLYEQYF
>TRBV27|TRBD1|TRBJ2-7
TGTGCCAGCAGTTATGTGGGACAGACCTACGAGCAGTACTTC
CASSYVGQTYEQYF
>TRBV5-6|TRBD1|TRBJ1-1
TGTGCCAGCAGTTTAAGGACAGGGATTATGAACACTGAAGCTTTCTTT
CASSLRTGIMNTEAFF
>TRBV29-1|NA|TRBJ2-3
TGCAGCGCTGCAGGACAGGGAGGGGATACGCAGTATTTT
CSAAGQGGDTQYF
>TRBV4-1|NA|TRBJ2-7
TGCGCCAGCAGCCAAGAACCGGGGGTGGTTTACGAGCAGTACTTC
CASSQEPGVVYEQYF
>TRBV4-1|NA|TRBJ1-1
TGCGCCAGCAGCCAAGAGGTGTTAGGGAGCACTGAAGCTTTCTTT
CASSQEVLGSTEAFF
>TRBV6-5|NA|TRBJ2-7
TGTGCCAGCAGGTCTAGCGAGTCCTACGAGCAGTACTTC
CASRSSESYEQYF
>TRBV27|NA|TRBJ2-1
TGTGCCAGCAGTTTATATACAGGGTGGGACAATGAGCAGTTCTTC
CASSLYTGWDNEQFF